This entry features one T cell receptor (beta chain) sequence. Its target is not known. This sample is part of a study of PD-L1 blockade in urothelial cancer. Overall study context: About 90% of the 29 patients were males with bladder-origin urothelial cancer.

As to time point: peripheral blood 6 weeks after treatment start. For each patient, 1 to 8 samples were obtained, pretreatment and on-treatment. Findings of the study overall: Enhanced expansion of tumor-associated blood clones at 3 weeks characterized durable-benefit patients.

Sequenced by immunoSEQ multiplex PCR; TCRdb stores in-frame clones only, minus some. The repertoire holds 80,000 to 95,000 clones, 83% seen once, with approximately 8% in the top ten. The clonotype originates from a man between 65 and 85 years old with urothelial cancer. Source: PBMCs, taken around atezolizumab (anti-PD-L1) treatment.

CDR3 sequence: CASSSNRREGRGEKLFF. CDR3 coding DNA: TGTGCCAGCAGCTCGAACAGAAGGGAGGGGCGGGGTGAAAAACTGTTTTTT. The rearrangement uses TRBV7-6 and TRBJ1-4; weak D call: TRBD1 (5 bases). The CDR3 totals 17 residues. The germline V gene encodes CDR1 SGHVS and CDR2 FNYEAQ. V shed 4 bases and J shed 7 bases, with 22 bases lying between them.